Below are 21 T cell receptor beta chains sequenced from a single sample in a study of blood T cell repertoires in COVID-19. Libraries were prepared by immunoSEQ multiplex PCR; TCRdb keeps only in-frame clonotypes and omits some of them. Here the sample spans about 14,000 clones, more than 65% being singletons. The source material was peripheral blood. All receptors come from a woman between 45 and 65 years old with active or convalescent COVID-19.

This clone showed up just a few times. This chain connects TRBV7-8 to TRBJ1-1, with D perhaps TRBD1 (5 bases). V lost 5 bases to trimming and J lost 8 bases, with 21 bases between them. Germline loops: CDR1 SGHVS, CDR2 FQNEAQ. The CDR3 is made up of 15 amino acids. In DNA, the CDR3 is TGTGCCAGCAGCGACACCCGATCAGGAGGGGACGAAGCTTTCTTT. Residues: CASSDTRSGGDEAFF.

The V gene is TRBV27, the J gene TRBJ2-7; D ambiguous. V lost 4 bases to trimming and J lost 1 base, with 14 bases between them. CDR1 and CDR2 from the germline V gene are MNHEY and SMNVEV (reference sequence). The CDR3 runs 15 residues. This CDR3 is CASSSPLTESYEQYF. In DNA form, the CDR3 reads TGTGCCAGCAGTTCCCCCTTGACTGAATCCTACGAGCAGTACTTC.

The CDR3 DNA reads TGTGCCAGCAGTGAACAGGGGGCAGGAGAGACCCAGTACTTC. Amino acid sequence: CASSEQGAGETQYF. The chain has TRBV2 and TRBJ2-5, with 8 bases fitting TRBD1. Trimming at V came to 2 bases and at J to 4 bases, leaving 3 bases not matched to a gene. Per germline, CDR1 SNHLY and CDR2 FYNNEI. The CDR3 is made up of 14 amino acids.

This sequence joins TRBV5-1 and TRBJ2-5; tentatively, D is TRBD1 (6 bases). Germline CDR1 SGHRS, CDR2 YFSETQ. Trimming pared 0 bases from V and 1 base from J, leaving 10 bases between. CDR3 length: 15 amino acids. The chain's CDR3 is CASSLVGQLQETQYF. The CDR3 DNA is TGCGCCAGCAGCTTGGTGGGACAACTCCAAGAGACCCAGTACTTC. Supplemented by reference TRBV5-1 and TRBJ2-5, the full variable domain reads KAGVTQTPRYLIKTRGQQVTLSCSPISGHRSVSWYQQTPGQGLQFLFEYFSETQRNKGNFPGRFSGRQFSNSRSEMNVSTLELGDSALYLCASSLVGQLQETQYFGPGTRLLVL.

The chain has TRBV6-5 and TRBJ2-7; D is uncertain. The CDR3 runs 13 residues. CDR1 is MNHEY, CDR2 SVGAGI, per germline. Trimming stripped 2 bases from V and 3 bases from J, with 8 bases between. The CDR3 here is CASSYPNSYEQYF. DNA for the CDR3: TGTGCCAGCAGTTACCCGAACAGCTACGAGCAGTACTTC.

The V gene is TRBV11-2, the J gene TRBJ2-2; a weak D match, TRBD2 (5 bases). Per the germline V gene, CDR1 is SGHAT and CDR2 is FQNNGV. The CDR3 extends over 14 amino acids. Trimming cost V 5 bases and J 6 bases, with 13 bases left between them. Here the CDR3 reads CASSMDSRPGELFF. Here the CDR3 DNA reads TGTGCCAGCAGCATGGACTCCCGCCCCGGGGAGCTGTTTTTT.

The chain joins TRBV18 to TRBJ2-3, with D uncertain. CDR1 and CDR2 (germline): KGHSH, LQKENI. The CDR3 spans 15 residues. V was pared by 2 bases and J by 4 bases, with 13 bases between. The CDR3 region has the DNA TGTGCCAGCTCACCAGAAATAGAAGTTTCAGATACGCAGTATTTT. This sequence encodes CASSPEIEVSDTQYF.

This sequence joins TRBV9 and TRBJ1-6, with D possibly being TRBD1 (6 bases). This CDR3 comprises 15 residues. Per the germline V gene, CDR1 is SGDLS and CDR2 is YYNGEE. Trimming left V 1 base short and J 8 bases short, with 13 bases between. The CDR3 nucleotides read TGTGCCAGCAGCGTAAGCAGGGGCCCCGATTCACCCCTCCACTTT. Encoded protein: CASSVSRGPDSPLHF.

The V and J genes are TRBV4-1 and TRBJ2-7; 10 nucleotides align to TRBD2. V lost 1 base to trimming and J lost 3 bases; unmatched junction nucleotides: 9. CDR1 and CDR2 (germline): MGHRA, YSYEKL. The CDR3 covers 17 residues. The CDR3 reads CASSQAGTSALSYEQYF. The CDR3, as DNA: TGCGCCAGCAGCCAAGCAGGGACTAGCGCGTTAAGCTACGAGCAGTACTTC.

The V call is TRBV6-1, the J call TRBJ2-3; perhaps TRBD2 as D (5 bases). Germline V lookup: CDR1 MNHNS, CDR2 SASEGT. This CDR3 is built from 16 residues. Trimming took off 3 bases at V and 1 base at J, with 14 bases between the two ends. DNA for the CDR3: TGTGCCAGCAGTGATTACGGGGTAAAGGGCACAGATACGCAGTATTTT. Translated: CASSDYGVKGTDTQYF.

This sequence joins TRBV5-1 and TRBJ2-2; weak D call: TRBD2 (6 bases). Germline V lookup: CDR1 SGHRS, CDR2 YFSETQ. V was shortened by 3 bases and J by 7 bases, with 13 bases between the two germline ends. The CDR3 covers 14 residues. The CDR3 DNA is TGCGCCAGCAGCTCGGGACGGGGGAGCGGGGAGCTGTTTTTT. Protein product: CASSSGRGSGELFF.

This clone has just one count. J is TRBJ2-1 and V is TRBV7-8; TRBD2 agrees at 11 bases. After removal of 7 bases from V and 7 bases from J, the junction contained 9 bases not matched to a gene. There are 15 residues in the CDR3. Germline V gene lookup returns CDR1 SGHVS and CDR2 FQNEAQ. The CDR3 coding sequence is TGTGCCAGCAACCTTTTAGCGGGGGGGCAGAATGAGCAGTTCTTC. Translating gives CASNLLAGGQNEQFF.

The chain combines TRBV2 with TRBJ1-2, with D perhaps TRBD1 (5 bases). Germline V gives CDR1 SNHLY, CDR2 FYNNEI. This CDR3 is built from 13 residues. Between the trimmed V and J ends, which lost 8 bases and 6 bases, there was a span of 16 bases. The DNA for the CDR3 is TGTGCCAGCCGAGCAGACAGTACGGATGGCTACACCTTC. Encoded protein: CASRADSTDGYTF.

The gene calls are TRBV11-2 and TRBJ2-7, with D tentatively TRBD1 (5 bases). This CDR3 spans 14 amino acids. V was trimmed by 1 base and J by 7 bases, leaving 14 bases between them. Germline CDR1 reads SGHAT; CDR2 reads FQNNGV. The CDR3 DNA reads TGTGCCAGCAGCTTAGTGGTTCAGGGTTGGGAGCAGTACTTC. Translating it yields CASSLVVQGWEQYF.

The chain has TRBV7-9 and TRBJ2-7; a possible D gene is TRBD2 (5 bases). This CDR3 region has 16 residues. Trimming stripped 1 base from V and 3 bases from J, with 16 bases between. CDR1 and CDR2 from the germline V gene are SEHNR and FQNEAQ (reference sequence). The CDR3, as DNA: TGTGCCAGCAGCTTAGGTGGGAGCGACCCAATCTACGAGCAGTACTTC. Translated: CASSLGGSDPIYEQYF.

This clone was counted a few times. The chain combines TRBV14 with TRBJ2-7; D is uncertain. Germline assignment: CDR1 SGHDN and CDR2 FVKESK. The CDR3 totals 12 residues. Trimming pared 5 bases from V and 0 bases from J, leaving 5 bases between. Here the CDR3 reads CASSSSSYEQYF. The CDR3 nucleotides are TGTGCCAGCAGCTCGAGCTCCTACGAGCAGTACTTC.

This sequence joins TRBV28 and TRBJ2-4; D is possibly TRBD2 (5 bases). The CDR3 is made up of 11 amino acids. CDR1 and CDR2 (germline): MDHEN, SYDVKM. The V end was cut by 2 bases, the J end by 15 bases, with 11 bases between. CDR3 sequence reads: CASSLGELRYF. CDR3 in DNA: TGTGCCAGCAGTTTAGGGGAGTTGCGGTACTTC.

A few counts support this clone. J is TRBJ2-1 and V is TRBV11-3; 8 nucleotides align to TRBD2. CDR3 length: 15 amino acids. V shed 1 base, J shed 4 bases, and the junction held 3 bases outside the gene matches. Germline CDR1 and CDR2: SGHNT and YENEEA. In DNA, the CDR3 is TGTGCCAGCAGCTTAGGAACTAGCGGATACAATGAGCAGTTCTTC. This encodes CASSLGTSGYNEQFF. Full variable domain (outside the CDR3, taken from reference TRBV11-3 and TRBJ2-1): EAGVVQSPRYKIIEKKQPVAFWCNPISGHNTLYWYLQNLGQGPELLIRYENEEAVDDSQLPKDRFSAERLKGVDSTLKIQPAELGDSAVYLCASSLGTSGYNEQFFGPGTRLTVL.

This chain links TRBV4-1 with TRBJ2-1; D unclear. The CDR3 loop spans 13 amino acids. The V end lost 3 bases, the J end lost 0 bases, and 3 bases lay between the germline ends. Germline V CDR1 and CDR2: MGHRA, YSYEKL. This CDR3 reads CASSQSSYNEQFF. For the CDR3, the DNA is TGCGCCAGCAGCCAGAGCTCCTACAATGAGCAGTTCTTC.

This rearrangement joins TRBV11-2 to TRBJ1-4; possibly TRBD1 for D (6 bases). V was pared by 3 bases and J by 7 bases, with 12 bases between. The CDR3 has 14 residues. CDR1 and CDR2 (germline): SGHAT, FQNNGV. The chain's CDR3 is CASSFAQGSEKLFF. CDR3 in DNA: TGTGCCAGCAGCTTCGCGCAGGGGAGTGAAAAACTGTTTTTT. The variable domain in full, completed from reference TRBV11-2 and TRBJ1-4, reads EAGVAQSPRYKIIEKRQSVAFWCNPISGHATLYWYQQILGQGPKLLIQFQNNGVVDDSQLPKDRFSAERLKGVDSTLKIQPAKLEDSAVYLCASSFAQGSEKLFFGSGTQLSVL.

The V and J genes are TRBV19 and TRBJ2-1; 7 nucleotides align to TRBD1. This CDR3 is 13 amino acids long. Germline-derived CDR1 and CDR2 are LNHDA and SQIVND (reference sequence). J was trimmed by 2 bases and V by 9 bases; bases with no gene match: 4. The CDR3 DNA sequence: TGTGCCAGCAAGGGACAGACCTACAATGAGCAGTTCTTC. It specifies CASKGQTYNEQFF.